This is a list of T cell receptor beta chains from one sample in a study of shared clonotypes between healthy human individuals. The assay was immunoSEQ multiplex PCR, and TCRdb's table has in-frame clones only and misses some. This repertoire shows 2 million to 2.5 million clones, about 92% found once; its top ten account for under 0.45%. Sequenced material: naive CD4+ T cells from PBMCs. The origin of the receptors is a man aged 18 to 30 in good health. Some clones in this sample may be carry-over from other donors' samples. Each CDR3 is given with its conserved first and last residue. Fields, in order: CDR3 length, clone size, V gene, D gene, J gene, CDR3 protein, CDR3 DNA. A D gene is named only where the DNA matches it firmly. Clone size is shown for a subset of rows, as once, few, many or a class of expanded clone.

length: 17; size: NA; V: TRBV7-3; D: TRBD2; J: TRBJ2-3; CDR3: CASSLFGLAGGTDTQYF; DNA: TGTGCCAGCAGCTTATTCGGGTTAGCGGGAGGAACAGATACGCAGTATTTT
length: 13; size: NA; V: TRBV30; D: NA; J: TRBJ1-5; CDR3: CAWSVRRNQPQHF; DNA: TGTGCCTGGAGTGTACGGAGGAATCAGCCCCAGCATTTT
length: 14; size: NA; V: TRBV27; D: NA; J: TRBJ2-3; CDR3: CASSYSGVTDTQYF; DNA: TGTGCCAGCAGTTATAGCGGAGTCACAGATACGCAGTATTTT
length: 15; size: NA; V: TRBV12-5; D: NA; J: TRBJ2-2; CDR3: CASGLEGLGTGELFF; DNA: TGTGCTAGTGGTTTGGAAGGGTTAGGCACCGGGGAGCTGTTTTTT
length: 12; size: NA; V: TRBV7-2; D: NA; J: TRBJ2-5; CDR3: CASSLSLETQYF; DNA: TGTGCCAGCAGCTTATCCTTAGAGACCCAGTACTTC
length: 13; size: few; V: TRBV30; D: NA; J: TRBJ1-1; CDR3: CAWSVRGNTEAFF; DNA: TGTGCCTGGAGTGTCCGGGGGAACACTGAAGCTTTCTTT
length: 13; size: once; V: TRBV30; D: TRBD1; J: TRBJ1-2; CDR3: CAWRVWTGLGYTF; DNA: TGTGCCTGGAGGGTCTGGACAGGGTTAGGCTACACCTTC
length: 18; size: NA; V: TRBV7-6; D: TRBD2; J: TRBJ2-7; CDR3: CASSKGAASGRVWYEQYF; DNA: TGTGCCAGCAGTAAAGGAGCGGCTAGCGGGAGGGTTTGGTACGAGCAGTACTTC
length: 12; size: once; V: TRBV29-1; D: NA; J: TRBJ2-7; CDR3: CSVEDQASEQYF; DNA: TGCAGCGTTGAAGATCAGGCCAGCGAGCAGTACTTC
length: 21; size: NA; V: TRBV28; D: NA; J: TRBJ2-1; CDR3: CASSLGVFSKGYFGSYNEQFF; DNA: TGTGCCAGCAGTTTAGGAGTTTTCTCTAAAGGCTACTTCGGCTCCTACAATGAGCAGTTCTTC
length: 11; size: NA; V: TRBV29-1; D: NA; J: TRBJ2-7; CDR3: CSVRGGGEQYF; DNA: TGCAGCGTTAGAGGCGGAGGGGAGCAGTACTTC
length: 15; size: NA; V: TRBV28; D: NA; J: TRBJ1-1; CDR3: CASSLITGPNTEAFF; DNA: TGTGCCAGCAGTTTAATCACAGGGCCGAACACTGAAGCTTTCTTT
length: 17; size: NA; V: TRBV7-2; D: TRBD2; J: TRBJ2-5; CDR3: CASSPPKRTSGVETQYF; DNA: TGTGCCAGCAGCCCACCAAAAAGGACTAGCGGGGTGGAGACCCAGTACTTC
length: 14; size: NA; V: TRBV30; D: NA; J: TRBJ2-2; CDR3: CAWSRTVNTGELFF; DNA: TGTGCCTGGAGTAGGACAGTGAACACCGGGGAGCTGTTTTTT
length: 13; size: NA; V: TRBV7-9; D: NA; J: TRBJ2-7; CDR3: CASSLAGGFSGYF; DNA: TGTGCCAGCAGCTTAGCGGGCGGCTTTTCTGGGTACTTC
length: 14; size: few; V: TRBV9; D: TRBD1; J: TRBJ1-1; CDR3: CASREGQGITEAFF; DNA: TGTGCCAGCAGAGAAGGACAGGGGATAACTGAAGCTTTCTTT